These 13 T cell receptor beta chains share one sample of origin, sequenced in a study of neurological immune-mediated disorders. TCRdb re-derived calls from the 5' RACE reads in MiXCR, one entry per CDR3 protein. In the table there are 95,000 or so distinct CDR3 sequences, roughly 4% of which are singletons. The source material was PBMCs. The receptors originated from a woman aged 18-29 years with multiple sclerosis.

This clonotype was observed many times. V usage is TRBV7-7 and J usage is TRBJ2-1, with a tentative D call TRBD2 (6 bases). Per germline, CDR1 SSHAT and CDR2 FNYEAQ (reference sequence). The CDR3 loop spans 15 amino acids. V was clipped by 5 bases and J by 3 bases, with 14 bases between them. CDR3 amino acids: CASSPSDSFYNEQFF. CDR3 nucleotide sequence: TGTGCCAGCAGCCCTAGCGACTCGTTCTACAATGAGCAGTTCTTC.

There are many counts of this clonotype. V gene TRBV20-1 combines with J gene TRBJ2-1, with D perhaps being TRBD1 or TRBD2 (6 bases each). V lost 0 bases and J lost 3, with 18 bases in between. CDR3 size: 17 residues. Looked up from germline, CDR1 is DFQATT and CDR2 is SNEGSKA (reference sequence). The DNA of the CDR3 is TGCAGTGCTAGAGACCGCCCCCGGGGGCTGAACTACAATGAGCAGTTCTTC. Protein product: CSARDRPRGLNYNEQFF.

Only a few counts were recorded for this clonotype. The chain's CDR3 is CASSEGDYEQYF. The CDR3 DNA is TGTGCCAGCAGTGAAGGCGACTACGAGCAGTACTTC. The rearrangement joins TRBV2 to TRBJ2-7, with D uncertain. V was shortened by 1 base and J by 3 bases, with 4 bases between the two germline ends. Germline CDR1 and CDR2: SNHLY and FYNNEI. This CDR3 comprises 12 residues. The variable domain in full, completed from reference TRBV2 and TRBJ2-7, reads EPEVTQTPSHQVTQMGQEVILRCVPISNHLYFYWYRQILGQKVEFLVSFYNNEISEKSEIFDDQFSVERPDGSNFTLKIRSTKLEDSAMYFCASSEGDYEQYFGPGTRLTVT.

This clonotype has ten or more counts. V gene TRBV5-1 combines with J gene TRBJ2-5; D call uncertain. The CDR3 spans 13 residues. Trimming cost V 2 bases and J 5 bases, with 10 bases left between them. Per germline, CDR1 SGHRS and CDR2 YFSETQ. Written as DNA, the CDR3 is TGCGCCAGCAGCTTAGGAACTGGGGAGACCCAGTACTTC. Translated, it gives CASSLGTGETQYF. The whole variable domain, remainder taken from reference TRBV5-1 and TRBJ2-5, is KAGVTQTPRYLIKTRGQQVTLSCSPISGHRSVSWYQQTPGQGLQFLFEYFSETQRNKGNFPGRFSGRQFSNSRSEMNVSTLELGDSALYLCASSLGTGETQYFGPGTRLLVL.

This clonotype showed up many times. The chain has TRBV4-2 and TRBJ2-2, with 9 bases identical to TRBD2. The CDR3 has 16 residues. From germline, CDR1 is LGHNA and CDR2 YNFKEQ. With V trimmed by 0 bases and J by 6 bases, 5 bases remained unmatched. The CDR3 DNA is TGTGCCAGCAGCCAAGATGCGGGGGGGGTGGCCGGGGAGCTGTTTTTT. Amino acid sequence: CASSQDAGGVAGELFF.

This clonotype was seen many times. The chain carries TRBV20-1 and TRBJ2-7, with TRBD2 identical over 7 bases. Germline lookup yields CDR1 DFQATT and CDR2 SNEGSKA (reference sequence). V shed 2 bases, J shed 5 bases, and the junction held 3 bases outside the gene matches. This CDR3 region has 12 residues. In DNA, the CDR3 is TGCAGTGCTAGACTGCTAGCGGACGAGCAGTACTTC. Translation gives CSARLLADEQYF.

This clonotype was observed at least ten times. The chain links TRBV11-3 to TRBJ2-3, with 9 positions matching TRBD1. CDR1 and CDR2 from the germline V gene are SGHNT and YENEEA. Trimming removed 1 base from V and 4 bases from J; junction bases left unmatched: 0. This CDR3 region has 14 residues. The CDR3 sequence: CASSLGTGADTQYF. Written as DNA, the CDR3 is TGTGCCAGCAGCTTAGGGACAGGGGCAGATACGCAGTATTTT.

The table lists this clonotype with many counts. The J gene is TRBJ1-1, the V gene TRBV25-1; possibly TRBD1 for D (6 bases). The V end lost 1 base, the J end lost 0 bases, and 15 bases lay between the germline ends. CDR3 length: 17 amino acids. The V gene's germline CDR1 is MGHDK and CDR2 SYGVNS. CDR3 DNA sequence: TGTGCCAGCAGTGAATTCAGGGGAGAGAGATTGAACACTGAAGCTTTCTTT. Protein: CASSEFRGERLNTEAFF.

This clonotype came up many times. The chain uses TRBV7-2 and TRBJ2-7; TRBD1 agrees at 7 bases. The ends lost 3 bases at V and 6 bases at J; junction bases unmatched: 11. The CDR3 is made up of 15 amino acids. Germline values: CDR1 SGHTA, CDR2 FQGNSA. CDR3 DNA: TGTGCCAGCAGCTTCTCCGGGACAGCCCCATTCGAGCAGTACTTC. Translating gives CASSFSGTAPFEQYF.

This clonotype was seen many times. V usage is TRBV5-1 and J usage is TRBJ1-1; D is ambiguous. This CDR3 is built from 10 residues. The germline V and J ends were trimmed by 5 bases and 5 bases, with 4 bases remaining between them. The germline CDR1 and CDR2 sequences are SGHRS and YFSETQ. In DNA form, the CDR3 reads TGCGCCAGCAGGGTTACTGAAGCTTTCTTT. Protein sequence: CASRVTEAFF.

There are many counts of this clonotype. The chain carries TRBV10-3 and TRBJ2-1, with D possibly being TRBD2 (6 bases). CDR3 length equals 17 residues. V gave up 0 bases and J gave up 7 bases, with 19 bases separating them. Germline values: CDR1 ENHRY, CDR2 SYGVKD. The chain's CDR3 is CAISESRGTYLWNEQFF. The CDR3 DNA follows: TGTGCCATCAGTGAGTCGAGAGGGACTTACCTCTGGAATGAGCAGTTCTTC.

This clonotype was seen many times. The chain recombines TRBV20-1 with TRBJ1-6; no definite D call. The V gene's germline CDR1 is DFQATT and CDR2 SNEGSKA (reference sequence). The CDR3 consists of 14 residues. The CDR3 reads CSVKRIPSNSPLHF. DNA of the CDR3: TGCAGCGTCAAGAGGATCCCTTCGAATTCACCCCTCCACTTT.

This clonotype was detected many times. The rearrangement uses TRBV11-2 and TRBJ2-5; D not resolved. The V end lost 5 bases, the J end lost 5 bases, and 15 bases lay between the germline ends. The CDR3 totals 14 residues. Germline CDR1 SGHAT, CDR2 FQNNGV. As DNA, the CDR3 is TGTGCCAGCAGCCCAACCGGGTTCCGGGAGACCCAGTACTTC. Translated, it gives CASSPTGFRETQYF.